One and the same sample provided the 28 T cell receptor beta chains below, sequenced in a study of blood T cell repertoires in COVID-19 (TCRdb year 2020). The library was made by the immunoSEQ multiplex PCR assay. TCRdb limited this immuneACCESS table to in-frame rearrangements with V and J called. A share of clones is missing; checked studies link under half to unresolved V genes, and the rest is unexplained. The sample table contains over 200,000 clones; only one count was recorded for 84% of them. 6.8% of the sample is held by the ten biggest clonotypes. The sample was PBMCs or T cells enriched from blood (not recorded which). These receptors were collected from a woman aged 40-49 years who had recovered from COVID-19.

The chain employs TRBV28 and TRBJ1-5; D uncertain. Germline CDR1 and CDR2: MDHEN and SYDVKM. The CDR3 has 15 amino acids. V was trimmed by 4 bases and J by 0 bases, leaving 10 bases between them. CDR3 residues: CASSSPGYSNQPQHF. The CDR3 nucleotides read TGTGCCAGCAGTTCGCCGGGTTATAGCAATCAGCCCCAGCATTTT.

The CDR3 region has the DNA TGTGCCAGCAGTGAACAGACAGGGAGGGAAAAACTGTTTTTT. Protein sequence: CASSEQTGREKLFF. This sequence joins TRBV25-1 and TRBJ1-4; 7 nucleotides agree with TRBD1. V gave up 2 bases and J gave up 8 bases; unmatched junction bases: 5. CDR3 length: 14 amino acids. Germline assignment: CDR1 MGHDK and CDR2 SYGVNS.

The chain couples TRBV19 to TRBJ2-6; 8 bases map to TRBD2. Germline loops: CDR1 LNHDA, CDR2 SQIVND (reference sequence). With V trimmed by 3 bases and J by 0 bases, 7 bases remained unmatched. The CDR3 has 18 residues. The CDR3 DNA reads TGTGCCAGTAGTATCGAAGTAGCGGGGTCCTCTGGGGCCAACGTCCTGACTTTC. It is translated as CASSIEVAGSSGANVLTF.

This sequence joins TRBV6-5 and TRBJ2-7; 8 bases fit TRBD1. Trimming cost V 7 bases and J 0 bases; bases outside gene matches: 5. CDR3 length equals 14 residues. Germline V gene sequence: CDR1 MNHEY, CDR2 SVGAGI. Here the CDR3 reads CASKDRASSYEQYV. The CDR3 DNA is TGTGCCAGCAAGGACAGGGCCAGCTCCTACGAGCAGTACGTC.

Here the CDR3 reads CASSAGTDYEQYV. DNA of the CDR3: TGTGCCAGCAGTGCCGGGACAGATTACGAGCAGTACGTC. The rearrangement joins TRBV12-3 or TRBV12-4 to TRBJ2-7; 7 bases map to TRBD1. V lost 5 bases to trimming and J lost 4 bases; unmatched junction nucleotides: 5. The CDR3 loop spans 13 amino acids.

The V call is TRBV5-4, the J call TRBJ1-1; D unresolved. Germline CDR1 SGHNT, CDR2 YYREEE (reference sequence). The V end lost 0 bases, the J end lost 0 bases, and 6 bases lay between the germline ends. CDR3 length equals 14 residues. The chain's CDR3 is CASSLGQMNTEAFF. The CDR3, as DNA: TGTGCCAGCAGCTTGGGCCAGATGAACACTGAAGCTTTCTTT.

The CDR3 reads CASSQAGYGYTF. CDR3 DNA sequence: TGTGCCAGCAGCCAAGCCGGTTATGGCTACACCTTC. The V and J genes are TRBV14 and TRBJ1-2; D not resolved. CDR3 length: 12 residues. Germline-derived CDR1 and CDR2 are SGHDN and FVKESK. V was trimmed by 1 base and J by 5 bases, leaving 5 bases between them. Based on the CDR3 plus reference TRBV14 and TRBJ1-2, the full variable domain is EAGVTQFPSHSVIEKGQTVTLRCDPISGHDNLYWYRRVMGKEIKFLLHFVKESKQDESGMPNNRFLAERTGGTYSTLKVQPAELEDSGVYFCASSQAGYGYTFGSGTRLTVV.

The chain links TRBV10-3 to TRBJ1-4, with a weak D call TRBD1 (6 bases). CDR3 length equals 13 residues. Germline CDR1 reads ENHRY; CDR2 reads SYGVKD. Trimming left V 4 bases short and J 8 bases short, with 11 bases between. The CDR3 region has the DNA TGTGCCATCAGTGCACAGGGAGGGGAAAAACTGTTTTTT. Amino acid sequence: CAISAQGGEKLFF.

The CDR3 region is CASSLQGRSNYGYTF. In nucleotides, the CDR3 is TGTGCCAGCAGTTTACAGGGGCGATCTAACTATGGCTACACCTTC. This rearrangement joins TRBV27 to TRBJ1-2; a weak D match, TRBD1 (6 bases). This CDR3 is built from 15 residues. Germline V CDR1 and CDR2: MNHEY, SMNVEV (reference sequence). Trimming removed 2 bases from V and 0 bases from J, with 10 bases in between.

This clone was counted only a few times. The chain links TRBV7-5 to TRBJ1-2; TRBD1 is the table's D call and was not checked against the DNA. TRBV7-5 is a listed pseudogene. The CDR3 has 17 amino acids. The CDR3 region has the DNA TGTGTCAGAAGCAATCCCGACGAAGGGGGCTGGCGGAGTGGCTACACCTTC. Translated, it gives CVRSNPDEGGWRSGYTF.

The V call is TRBV7-3, the J call TRBJ2-1; 15 bases line up with TRBD2. Trimming took 5 bases from V and 8 from J; bases not matched to a gene: 4. CDR3 length: 15 amino acids. Germline assignment: CDR1 SGHTA and CDR2 FQGTGA. The CDR3 bases are TGTGCCAGCAGCCCAGGACTAGCGGGAGGGGATGAGCAGTTCTTC. Translated: CASSPGLAGGDEQFF.

This rearrangement joins TRBV19 to TRBJ1-6; 7 bases align to TRBD1. V gave up 5 bases and J gave up 9 bases; unmatched junction bases: 7. The CDR3 has 14 amino acids. Germline V gene sequence: CDR1 LNHDA, CDR2 SQIVND (reference sequence). The CDR3 spells CASSPQGVVSPLHF. CDR3 DNA sequence: TGTGCCAGTAGTCCTCAGGGGGTGGTTTCACCCCTCCACTTT.

The chain carries TRBV7-9 and TRBJ1-4; D perhaps matches TRBD1 (6 bases). Deletions cut 5 bases from V and 5 bases from J, with 15 bases between. The CDR3 spans 15 residues. CDR1 is SEHNR, CDR2 FQNEAQ, per germline (reference sequence). CDR3 in DNA: TGTGCCAGCAGCGGCTATTCGGACAGAAATGAAAAACTGTTTTTT. Translating gives CASSGYSDRNEKLFF.

The rearrangement links TRBV2 to TRBJ2-2; TRBD2 might be the D (6 bases). The CDR3 contains 15 residues. The germline CDR1 and CDR2 sequences are SNHLY and FYNNEI. The V and J ends lost 8 bases and 1 base respectively, with 14 bases between them. The CDR3 reads CASDTGLLNTGELFF. For the CDR3, the DNA is TGTGCCAGCGATACGGGACTCCTGAACACCGGGGAGCTGTTTTTT.

J is TRBJ1-5 and V is TRBV3-1 (or the pseudogene TRBV3-2); D is ambiguous. The CDR3 contains 12 residues. The V end lost 3 bases, the J end lost 5 bases, and 5 bases lay between the germline ends. Germline V gene lookup returns CDR1 LGHDT and CDR2 YNNKEL (reference sequence). The CDR3 DNA reads TGTGCCAGCAGCCACAGGTATCAGCCCCAGCATTTT. Its translation: CASSHRYQPQHF.

The chain is built from TRBV7-9 and TRBJ1-1; D uncertain. Germline lookup yields CDR1 SEHNR and CDR2 FQNEAQ (reference sequence). V dropped 8 bases and J dropped 2 bases, with 15 bases sitting between them. This CDR3 contains 14 residues. CDR3: CASDLSGYNTEAFF. The CDR3 DNA is TGTGCCAGCGACCTCTCGGGGTATAACACTGAAGCTTTCTTT. The full variable domain, its missing parts supplied by reference TRBV7-9 and TRBJ1-1, is DTGVSQNPRHKITKRGQNVTFRCDPISEHNRLYWYRQTLGQGPEFLTYFQNEAQLEKSRLLSDRFSAERPKGSFSTLEIQRTEQGDSAMYLCASDLSGYNTEAFFGQGTRLTVV.

The chain links TRBV9 to TRBJ1-3; D gene uncertain. CDR1 and CDR2 (germline): SGDLS, YYNGEE. The V end was cut by 2 bases, the J end by 0 bases, with 9 bases between. CDR3 length: 15 amino acids. The DNA for the CDR3 is TGTGCCAGCAGCGTTCAGGCGCTCTCTGGAAACACCATATATTTT. This gives the protein CASSVQALSGNTIYF.

V usage is TRBV12-5 and J usage is TRBJ1-5; D is undetermined. This CDR3 region has 14 residues. In germline, CDR1 is LGHNT, CDR2 FRNRAP. Trimming stripped 1 base from V and 5 bases from J, with 9 bases between. For the CDR3, the DNA is TGTGCTAGTGGTTTGGCGGGAGAGTATCAGCCCCAGCATTTT. Protein: CASGLAGEYQPQHF.

This clone was seen once. The genes are TRBV6-1 and TRBJ1-3; no clear D gene. This CDR3 contains 16 residues. Trimming left V 1 base short and J 2 bases short, with 12 bases between. Germline V lookup: CDR1 MNHNS, CDR2 SASEGT. The CDR3 is CASSEGRGYTGNTIYF. CDR3 nucleotide sequence: TGTGCCAGCAGTGAAGGGAGAGGATATACTGGAAACACCATATATTTT.

V is TRBV4-3 and J is TRBJ2-1, with TRBD1 matching over 10 bases. Germline CDR1 LGHNA, CDR2 YSLEER. This CDR3 comprises 16 residues. V shed 4 bases, J shed 10 bases, and the junction held 13 bases outside the gene matches. The CDR3 sequence is CASSRFGQGDLEEQFF. The CDR3 bases are TGCGCCAGCAGCCGATTCGGACAGGGGGATCTCGAGGAGCAGTTCTTC.

V usage is TRBV7-9 and J usage is TRBJ2-2; TRBD2 agrees at 7 bases. The CDR3 has 18 residues. V shed 3 bases and J 4 bases; nucleotides not matched to a gene: 14. The germline V gene has CDR1 SEHNR and CDR2 FQNEAQ (reference sequence). In nucleotides, the CDR3 is TGTGCCAGCAGCTTCGGGACTAACCCATCCTCGCCCACCGGGGAGCTGTTTTTT. Translation: CASSFGTNPSSPTGELFF.

The rearrangement uses TRBV19 and TRBJ2-2; 9 nucleotides align to TRBD1. V shed 4 bases, J shed 4 bases, and the junction held 4 bases outside the gene matches. The germline CDR1 and CDR2 sequences are LNHDA and SQIVND (reference sequence). There are 15 residues in the CDR3. The CDR3 sequence: CASSRTGEGTGELFF. DNA for the CDR3: TGTGCCAGTAGTAGGACAGGGGAAGGCACCGGGGAGCTGTTTTTT.

The rearrangement uses TRBV2 and TRBJ2-1; 7 nucleotides agree with TRBD2. V lost 9 bases to trimming and J lost 3 bases; unmatched junction nucleotides: 11. The CDR3 length is 15 residues. Germline lookup yields CDR1 SNHLY and CDR2 FYNNEI. The CDR3 sequence: CASTGREIIYNEQFF. CDR3 coding DNA: TGTGCCAGTACTGGGCGGGAGATAATCTACAATGAGCAGTTCTTC.

This chain connects TRBV9 to TRBJ1-3; no clear D. The V end was cut by 4 bases, the J end by 0 bases, with 11 bases between. The CDR3 extends over 15 amino acids. Germline lookup yields CDR1 SGDLS and CDR2 YYNGEE. CDR3 bases: TGTGCCAGCAGCAACGGCGGTCCCTCTGGAAACACCATATATTTT. Protein product: CASSNGGPSGNTIYF.

This chain connects TRBV27 to TRBJ1-2; D possibly corresponds to TRBD1 (5 bases). Trimming shortened V by 6 bases and J by 8 bases, and 25 bases separated the two germline ends. Germline CDR1 MNHEY, CDR2 SMNVEV (reference sequence). The CDR3 is made up of 16 amino acids. CDR3 nucleotide sequence: TGTGCCAGCAGCTTCTTCCCTGGGCAGGGAGGTGTGGGCTACACCTTC. Protein sequence: CASSFFPGQGGVGYTF.

The chain uses TRBV11-3 and TRBJ1-2; 7 bases fit TRBD1. Unmatched junction bases numbered 9, after V lost 2 bases and J lost 0 bases. CDR3 size: 17 residues. Germline CDR1 and CDR2: SGHNT and YENEEA. Here the CDR3 reads CASSLQQGSKPNYGYTF. CDR3 nucleotides: TGTGCCAGCAGCTTACAACAGGGGTCCAAGCCTAACTATGGCTACACCTTC. The whole variable domain, remainder taken from reference TRBV11-3 and TRBJ1-2, is EAGVVQSPRYKIIEKKQPVAFWCNPISGHNTLYWYLQNLGQGPELLIRYENEEAVDDSQLPKDRFSAERLKGVDSTLKIQPAELGDSAVYLCASSLQQGSKPNYGYTFGSGTRLTVV.

The chain has TRBV19 and TRBJ1-2; D unresolved. CDR3 length: 12 residues. The ends were cut back, 10 bases at V and 2 bases at J, with 11 bases in the middle. From germline, CDR1 is LNHDA and CDR2 SQIVND (reference sequence). As DNA, the CDR3 is TGTGCCACCGAAGGCAGGAACTATGGCTACACCTTC. Translated: CATEGRNYGYTF.

The chain employs TRBV28 and TRBJ2-7, with 7 bases that match TRBD2. Germline trimming cut 5 bases from V and 1 base from J; bases unmatched to any gene: 8. Per the germline V gene, CDR1 is MDHEN and CDR2 is SYDVKM. The CDR3 contains 15 residues. CDR3 nucleotide sequence: TGTGCCAGCAGTCAGGGTGGGGGACTATCCTACGAGCAGTACTTC. Residues: CASSQGGGLSYEQYF.